The rows below give T cell receptor beta chains drawn from one sample of a study of CD8 T cells in Susac syndrome. One entry per CDR3 protein, called by TCRdb with MiXCR from the immunoSEQ multiplex PCR reads. The sample holds nearly 200,000 distinct CDR3 sequences, roughly 95% seen once. The specimen sequenced was CD4+ T cells from PBMCs. These receptors came from a human donor with multiple sclerosis. CDR3s include the opening cysteine and the closing phenylalanine or tryptophan. D genes are given only for firm matches. The size of a clone is reported for some rows only, either as once, few or many, or as a class for expanded clones.

>NA|NA|TRBV20-1|TRBJ2-5
TGCAGTGCTAGCTACAGGGTCGAGGAGACCCAGTACTTC
CSASYRVEETQYF
>NA|NA|TRBV29-1|TRBJ1-1
TGCAGCGTGACCGGACAGCAGAACACTGAAGCTTTCTTT
CSVTGQQNTEAFF
>TRBD1|NA|TRBV20-1|TRBJ2-3
TGCAGTGCAAGCCGACAGGGAATGGTGACAGATACGCAGTATTTT
CSASRQGMVTDTQYF
>TRBD1|NA|TRBV20-1|TRBJ1-1
TGCAGTGCTGGAAGACAGGGGAACACTGAAGCTTTCTTT
CSAGRQGNTEAFF
>NA|NA|TRBV27|TRBJ2-7
TGTGCCAGCAGCCGGGGTGGGACCGGTCCCTACGAGCAGTACTTC
CASSRGGTGPYEQYF
>NA|NA|TRBV19|TRBJ1-5
TGTGCCAGTAGTATGAACGCTCAGCCCCAGCATTTT
CASSMNAQPQHF
>NA|NA|TRBV3-1|TRBJ1-5
TGTGCCAGCAGCCACGCCGGGATTAATCAGCCCCAGCATTTT
CASSHAGINQPQHF
>NA|NA|TRBV3-1|TRBJ2-7
TGTGCCAGCAGCCAAGGTCGACAGGCCTACGAGCAGTACTTC
CASSQGRQAYEQYF
>TRBD2|NA|TRBV7-2|TRBJ2-3
TGTGCCAGCAGCTTAGTGCTAGCGGCAGATACGCAGTATTTT
CASSLVLAADTQYF
>TRBD2|NA|TRBV5-4|TRBJ2-5
TGTGCCAGCAGCCGAAACTCGGGGGGACAAGAGACCCAGTACTTC
CASSRNSGGQETQYF
>TRBD2|NA|TRBV20-1|TRBJ2-3
TGCAGTGCTACGACCCCGGGGACTAGCAGCACAGATACGCAGTATTTT
CSATTPGTSSTDTQYF
>TRBD2|NA|TRBV4-2|TRBJ2-5
TGTGCCAGCAGCCAAGCCACTAGCGGCGCTGGGGGCGAGACCCAGTACTTC
CASSQATSGAGGETQYF
>NA|NA|TRBV6-5|TRBJ2-3
TGTGCCAGCCATTTCGGGGATACGCAGTATTTT
CASHFGDTQYF
>NA|NA|TRBV20-1|TRBJ2-7
TGCAGCCCCACGCAGGGCGTGGAGCAGTACTTC
CSPTQGVEQYF
>NA|NA|TRBV6-6|TRBJ1-1
TGTGCCAGCTCAGCGGGGGGCTCCGGAGGGGCTTTCTTT
CASSAGGSGGAFF
>NA|NA|TRBV7-8|TRBJ2-1
TGTGCCAGCAGCTTAGTTAAGCCCGTCGAGCAGTTCTTC
CASSLVKPVEQFF
>NA|once|TRBV20-1|TRBJ2-1
TGCAGTGCTAGTCTTGACCCAGGCGATGAGCAGTTCTTC
CSASLDPGDEQFF
>NA|NA|TRBV9|TRBJ1-1
TGTGCCAGCAGCGTAGCCCAGAACACTGAAGCTTTCTTT
CASSVAQNTEAFF